This T cell receptor beta chain was profiled in a study of T cell repertoires in cytomegalovirus infection. Study summary: The authors relied on CMV epitopes, both recently identified HLA-C-restricted and well-studied HLA-B-restricted.

Note on this clonotype: No antigen is known for it.

The germline V gene has CDR1 SGHTA and CDR2 FQGNSA. The ends were cut back, 5 bases at V and 4 bases at J, with 17 bases in the middle. This CDR3 has 15 residues. TCRdb re-called the reads with MiXCR, one entry per CDR3 protein. The repertoire consists of approximately 390,000 distinct CDR3 sequences, with nearly 35% occurring once and the leading ten covering less than 15%. This receptor was obtained from a human donor in good health (CMV status not recorded). Some clones in this sample may be carry-over from other donors' samples. The chain couples TRBV7-2 to TRBJ1-2; maybe TRBD1 (6 bases). The sequenced sample was cultured PBMCs, obtained from culture after CMV antigen stimulation. The CDR3 region has the DNA TGTGCCAGCAGCCGGGATGATGGACAGCTCTATGGCTACACCTTC. It codes for CASSRDDGQLYGYTF.